The source of this T cell receptor (beta chain) is a study of regulatory T cells in long-lasting Graves disease. At the level of the study: Graves' patients with a new diagnosis had received antithyroid drugs under 3 months. Study-wide points: Persistent Graves' patients showed less TCR diversity than newly diagnosed ones.

This clonotype was counted many times. No antigen is known for it. Arm-PCR with iRepertoire HTBI primers amplified the CDR3 regions for these TCR beta libraries. TCRdb used MiXCR to reprocess the multiplex PCR reads, holding one entry per CDR3 protein. In the table there are about 400,000 distinct CDR3 sequences, 15% of which are singletons. This sample's time point: newly diagnosed GD, antithyroid drugs for less than 3 months. Researchers made the TCR library from RNA that was extracted from PBMCs. The data also belong to a second study, concerning T cells in Graves' hyperthyroidism and ophthalmopathy. As that study records: HTBI primers were employed in a first-round RT-PCR of the TCR CDR3. Ophthalmopathy was model-predicted a median roughly six months pre-onset.

The source is a woman aged 40 to 50 with Graves disease. The material sequenced was peripheral blood mononuclear cells (PBMCs), taken at new diagnosis, from a patient treated with antithyroid drugs.

The CDR3 here is CASRPGPSYNEQFF. The DNA of the CDR3 is TGTGCCAGCAGACCGGGACCCTCCTACAATGAGCAGTTCTTC. The rearrangement uses TRBV11-3 and TRBJ2-1, with D perhaps assigned TRBD1 or TRBD2 (5 bases each). The CDR3 is 14 amino acids. V lost 6 bases and J 0 bases, leaving 9 bases between the germline ends. CDR1 is SGHNT, CDR2 YENEEA, per germline. Full variable domain (rest looked up from reference TRBV11-3 and TRBJ2-1): EAGVVQSPRYKIIEKKQPVAFWCNPISGHNTLYWYLQNLGQGPELLIRYENEEAVDDSQLPKDRFSAERLKGVDSTLKIQPAELGDSAVYLCASRPGPSYNEQFFGPGTRLTVL.